Detailed here is one T cell receptor beta chain. Sequencing used immunoSEQ multiplex PCR; TCRdb keeps in-frame clones, though not all of them. The profile shows more than 7,500 clones, around 86% of them singletons. This sample was taken from a study of T cell changes during pregnancy in multiple sclerosis. The V end was cut by 5 bases, the J end by 1 base, with 23 bases between. In germline, CDR1 is PRHDT, CDR2 FYEKMQ (reference sequence). This CDR3 has 18 amino acids. Sequences were derived from CD8+ T cells from peripheral blood mononuclear cells, sampled in the first trimester of pregnancy. This TCR derives from a female donor in good health, enrolled as a control in a pregnancy study. The chain is built from TRBV13 and TRBJ1-2, with TRBD1 as a possible D gene (6 bases). This chain's CDR3 is CASSTGSITGRGNYGYTF. Here the CDR3 DNA reads TGTGCCAGCAGCACAGGGTCAATCACAGGGAGGGGTAACTATGGCTACACCTTC.